These 13 T cell receptor beta chains were all obtained from the same sample, sequenced in a study of blood T cell repertoires in COVID-19. Profiling relied on immunoSEQ multiplex PCR, and the TCRdb table lists in-frame clones only, not all of them. This table has about 330,000 clones, roughly 87% appearing once. Material for sequencing was PBMCs or T cells enriched from blood (not recorded which). These receptor sequences come from a woman in her thirties who had recovered from COVID-19.

The chain uses TRBV9 and TRBJ1-4; a possible D gene is TRBD1 (6 bases). Germline assignment: CDR1 SGDLS and CDR2 YYNGEE. The V and J ends lost 0 bases and 8 bases respectively, with 14 bases between them. CDR3 length equals 15 residues. CDR3 in amino acids: CASSVATGDREKLFF. Here the CDR3 DNA reads TGTGCCAGCAGCGTAGCGACAGGAGACAGGGAAAAACTGTTTTTT.

The rearrangement links TRBV4-3 to TRBJ1-4; possibly TRBD1 for D (6 bases). Trimming removed 0 bases at V and 8 bases at J, with 16 bases between. The germline V gene encodes CDR1 LGHNA and CDR2 YSLEER. This CDR3 comprises 16 residues. DNA for the CDR3: TGCGCCAGCAGCCAAGATCGACAGGTTTTTAAGGAAAAACTGTTTTTT. Translated: CASSQDRQVFKEKLFF.

The chain is built from TRBV28 and TRBJ2-4, with D perhaps TRBD1 (5 bases). Germline lookup yields CDR1 MDHEN and CDR2 SYDVKM. V was clipped by 6 bases and J by 0 bases, with 9 bases between them. The CDR3 is 14 residues long. The CDR3 coding sequence is TGTGCCAGCAGGCAGGGTTTAGCCAAAAACATTCAGTACTTC. Translating it yields CASRQGLAKNIQYF.

This clone has just one count. This chain connects TRBV2 to TRBJ2-5; a weak D match, TRBD1 (6 bases). The CDR3 is 14 residues long. CDR1 SNHLY and CDR2 FYNNEI come from the germline V gene. Between the trimmed V and J ends, which lost 7 bases and 5 bases, there was a span of 17 bases. CDR3 sequence (DNA): TGTGCCAGCACCACCAGAAGGGGGTATGAGACCCAGTACTTC. Translated: CASTTRRGYETQYF. The full variable domain, rest sourced from reference TRBV2 and TRBJ2-5, is EPEVTQTPSHQVTQMGQEVILRCVPISNHLYFYWYRQILGQKVEFLVSFYNNEISEKSEIFDDQFSVERPDGSNFTLKIRSTKLEDSAMYFCASTTRRGYETQYFGPGTRLLVL.

The chain recombines TRBV24-1 with TRBJ1-4, with D possibly matching TRBD1 (6 bases). Germline values: CDR1 KGHDR, CDR2 SFDVKD. V lost 5 bases, J lost 7 bases, and 7 bases lay in between. The CDR3 length is 12 residues. The CDR3 loop reads CATSGGGEKLFF. Here the CDR3 DNA reads TGTGCCACCAGTGGAGGGGGTGAAAAACTGTTTTTT.

This clone was counted only a few times. The rearrangement uses TRBV24-1 and TRBJ2-7, with 8 bases matching TRBD1. From germline, CDR1 is KGHDR and CDR2 SFDVKD. V shed 8 bases, J shed 5 bases, and the junction held 7 bases outside the gene matches. CDR3 length equals 13 residues. In nucleotides, the CDR3 is TGTGCCACCATGGGGGCAGGGGGCCACGAGCAGTACTTC. Translation: CATMGAGGHEQYF.

V usage is TRBV7-2 and J usage is TRBJ2-4, with D tentatively TRBD2 (7 bases). Trimming left V 1 base short and J 7 bases short, with 17 bases between. There are 16 residues in the CDR3. Germline values: CDR1 SGHTA, CDR2 FQGNSA. The CDR3 DNA sequence: TGTGCCAGCAGCTTAGAGCGCGGGGGCCGCGGGAACATTCAGTACTTC. It specifies CASSLERGGRGNIQYF.

The chain recombines TRBV19 with TRBJ2-1; 10 bases agree with TRBD1. Per the germline V gene, CDR1 is LNHDA and CDR2 is SQIVND (reference sequence). The length of the CDR3 is 17 residues. J lost 0 bases, V lost 5 bases, and 7 bases had no gene match. Written as DNA, the CDR3 is TGTGCCAGTAGTGCGGGACAGGGGTATTCCTCCTACAATGAGCAGTTCTTC. Translating it yields CASSAGQGYSSYNEQFF.

V and J are TRBV24-1 and TRBJ2-2; TRBD1 is a possible D gene (5 bases). V was clipped by 7 bases and J by 0 bases, with 14 bases between them. Germline values: CDR1 KGHDR, CDR2 SFDVKD. This CDR3 comprises 16 residues. CDR3 DNA sequence: TGTGCCACCAGCCTAACCCGGACATCGAACACCGGGGAGCTGTTTTTT. It yields the protein CATSLTRTSNTGELFF.

The chain links TRBV19 to TRBJ1-5, with 7 bases that match TRBD1. V was pared by 0 bases and J by 6 bases, with 5 bases of the junction left unmatched. The germline gives CDR1 LNHDA, CDR2 SQIVND (reference sequence). The CDR3 is made up of 15 amino acids. CDR3 residues: CASSIDQGGSQPQHF. The CDR3, as DNA: TGTGCCAGTAGTATAGACCAAGGGGGCAGTCAGCCCCAGCATTTT. The variable domain in full, with the rest retrieved from reference TRBV19 and TRBJ1-5, is DGGITQSPKYLFRKEGQNVTLSCEQNLNHDAMYWYRQDPGQGLRLIYYSQIVNDFQKGDIAEGYSVSREKKESFPLTVTSAQKNPTAFYLCASSIDQGGSQPQHFGDGTRLSIL.

The V gene is TRBV28, the J gene TRBJ1-5; D is unresolved. The CDR3 has 16 amino acids. Germline CDR1 reads MDHEN; CDR2 reads SYDVKM. V was clipped by 6 bases and J by 7 bases, with 22 bases between them. In DNA, the CDR3 is TGTGCCAGCAGCCTGCCGGGTCCTCAGGCGGGACAGCCCCAGCATTTT. It encodes CASSLPGPQAGQPQHF.

This clone has just a few counts. The chain links TRBV10-2 to TRBJ1-1; 7 nucleotides align to TRBD1. Losses at the gene ends were 8 bases for V and 5 bases for J; bases not matched to a gene: 11. CDR3 size: 14 residues. Looked up from germline, CDR1 is WSHSY and CDR2 is SAAADI. CDR3 sequence (DNA): TGCGCCAGCGGACGACAGGGCGGGTATACTGAAGCTTTCTTT. Translating gives CASGRQGGYTEAFF.

This clone has just a few counts. The V and J genes are TRBV28 and TRBJ1-4, with unresolved D. Trimming took 2 bases from V and 8 from J, leaving 9 bases between them. The CDR3 has 13 amino acids. The V gene's germline CDR1 is MDHEN and CDR2 SYDVKM. The CDR3, as DNA: TGTGCCAGCAGTTTAACGGGAAGGGAAAAACTGTTTTTT. Protein: CASSLTGREKLFF.